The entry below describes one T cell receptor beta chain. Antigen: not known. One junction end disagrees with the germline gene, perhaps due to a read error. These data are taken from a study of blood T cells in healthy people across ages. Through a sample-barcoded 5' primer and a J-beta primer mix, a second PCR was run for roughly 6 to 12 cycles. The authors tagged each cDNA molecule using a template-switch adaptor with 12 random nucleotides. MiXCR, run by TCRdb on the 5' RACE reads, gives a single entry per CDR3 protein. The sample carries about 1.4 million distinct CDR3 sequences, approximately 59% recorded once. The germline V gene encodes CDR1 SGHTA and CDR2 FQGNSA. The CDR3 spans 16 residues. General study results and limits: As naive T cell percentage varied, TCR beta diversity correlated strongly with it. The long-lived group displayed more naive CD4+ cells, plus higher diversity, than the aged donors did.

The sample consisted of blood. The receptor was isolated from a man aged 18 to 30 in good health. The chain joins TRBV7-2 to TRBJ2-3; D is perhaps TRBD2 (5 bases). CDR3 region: CASSVASGSFKDTQYF. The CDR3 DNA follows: TGTGCCAGCAGCGTAGCGTCGGGCTCCTTTAAGGATACGCAGTATTTT.